This T cell receptor (beta chain) was recovered during a study of cytomegalovirus exposure and HLA in healthy donors. Researchers ran the PCR with 60 Vbeta and 13 Jbeta primers. Generated by immunoSEQ multiplex PCR, the TCRdb table keeps only in-frame clones and is missing some. The data hold some 90,000 clones, with 65% to 85% observed a single time. There are a few counts of this clone. The antigen remains unidentified. Trimming shortened V by 3 bases and J by 2 bases, and 12 bases separated the two germline ends. Germline V gene data show CDR1 as SGHNT and CDR2 as YYREEE (reference sequence). CDR3 length: 15 amino acids. Study outcomes and limitations: Accurate prediction of most subjects' HLA-A and HLA-B alleles from TCR beta sequences was reported. Most CMV-associated TCR beta chains were later found to appear HLA-restricted.

The specimen was PBMCs. The rearrangement joins TRBV5-4 to TRBJ1-3, with D maybe TRBD1 (6 bases). This sequence originates from a woman in her seventies in good health and CMV-seropositive. The CDR3 region has the DNA TGTGCCAGCAGCTCATCAGGGGTCCCTGGAAACACCATATATTTT. Amino acid sequence: CASSSSGVPGNTIYF.